A selection of T cell receptor beta chains follows, all from one sample in a study of shared clonotypes between healthy human individuals. Sequenced by immunoSEQ multiplex PCR; TCRdb stores in-frame clones only, minus some. The sample consists of 300,000 to 400,000 clones, around 74% of them appearing once. What was sequenced was memory CD4+ T cells sorted from blood. The source is a man between 25 and 39 years old in good health. The CDR3 runs from the conserved cysteine through the conserved F or W. Each record gives: J gene, V gene, clone size, D gene, CDR3 DNA, CDR3 protein. A D gene is named only where the DNA matches it firmly. Size is stated for part of the rows, as once, few or many counts, or as a class when the clone is expanded.

J: TRBJ1-2
V: TRBV19
size: .
D: .
DNA: TGTGCCAGTAGTGTACCGGGGATCTATGGCTACACCTTC
CDR3: CASSVPGIYGYTF

J: TRBJ2-7
V: TRBV28
size: .
D: TRBD1
DNA: TGTGCCAGCAGTTTAGACAGGGGCCTACACGAGCAGTACTTC
CDR3: CASSLDRGLHEQYF

J: TRBJ2-7
V: TRBV7-6
size: .
D: .
DNA: TGTGCCAGCAGCTACGGGACACCTAAAAAATACTACGAGCAGTACTTC
CDR3: CASSYGTPKKYYEQYF

J: TRBJ2-5
V: TRBV5-1
size: .
D: .
DNA: TGCGCCAGCAGCCCAAAGTACCAAGAGACCCAGTACTTC
CDR3: CASSPKYQETQYF

J: TRBJ1-2
V: TRBV7-2
size: few
D: .
DNA: TGTGCCAGCAGCTTGACAGTAAACTATGGCTACACCTTC
CDR3: CASSLTVNYGYTF

J: TRBJ2-7
V: TRBV28
size: .
D: .
DNA: TGTGCCAGTACCTTTCCCGGGGGGCCCTCCTACGAGCAGTACTTC
CDR3: CASTFPGGPSYEQYF

J: TRBJ2-5
V: TRBV28
size: .
D: TRBD1
DNA: TGTGCCAGCAGCCTACAGGGGGCCCACCAAGAGACCCAGTACTTC
CDR3: CASSLQGAHQETQYF

J: TRBJ1-1
V: TRBV6-1
size: .
D: .
DNA: TGTGCCAGCAGTGAAGTGGAATTTGAAGCTTTCTTT
CDR3: CASSEVEFEAFF

J: TRBJ2-7
V: TRBV18
size: .
D: TRBD2
DNA: TGTGCCAGCTCACCACTCGGCGGGAGGGCCTACGAGCAGTACTTC
CDR3: CASSPLGGRAYEQYF

J: TRBJ2-1
V: TRBV30
size: .
D: .
DNA: TGTGCCTGTTTTTACCTTTTAGGTAGCTCCTACAATGAGCAGTTCTTC
CDR3: CACFYLLGSSYNEQFF

J: TRBJ1-3
V: TRBV5-6
size: .
D: .
DNA: TGTGCCAGCAGCTTACCCGTTAGTTCTGGAAACACCATATATTTT
CDR3: CASSLPVSSGNTIYF

J: TRBJ2-3
V: TRBV11-3
size: .
D: TRBD2
DNA: TGTGCCAGCAGCACAGGGGTTGATGGGAGCGGGAGGGTGCTTCATACGCAGTATTTT
CDR3: CASSTGVDGSGRVLHTQYF

J: TRBJ2-1
V: TRBV7-9
size: .
D: TRBD1
DNA: TGTGCCAGCAGCCCGGGACAGCACAATGAGCAGTTCTTC
CDR3: CASSPGQHNEQFF

J: TRBJ2-1
V: TRBV10-1
size: .
D: .
DNA: TGCGCCAGCAGTTTAAGGACTACCCTAGTATACAATGAGCAGTTCTTC
CDR3: CASSLRTTLVYNEQFF

J: TRBJ2-7
V: TRBV25-1
size: .
D: .
DNA: TGTGCCAGCAGTTCCAGTGAGTCCTACGAGCAGTACTTC
CDR3: CASSSSESYEQYF

J: TRBJ1-4
V: TRBV11-2
size: .
D: .
DNA: TGTGCCAGCAGCTTAGGGGGGGCCGGGAATGAAAAACTGTTTTTT
CDR3: CASSLGGAGNEKLFF

J: TRBJ1-1
V: TRBV11-2
size: many
D: .
DNA: TGTGCCAGCAGCTTCTTAGAAGGAGTTCAAAGGAACACTGAAGCTTTCTTT
CDR3: CASSFLEGVQRNTEAFF

J: TRBJ2-7
V: TRBV5-1
size: .
D: .
DNA: TGCGCCAGCAGCTTCGTGGGAGGCCTCTCCTACGAGCAGTACTTC
CDR3: CASSFVGGLSYEQYF

J: TRBJ1-1
V: TRBV29-1
size: .
D: .
DNA: TGCAGCGTTGTGTGGCTTGGGCGTGAAGCTTTCTTT
CDR3: CSVVWLGREAFF

J: TRBJ2-5
V: TRBV7-9
size: once
D: .
DNA: TGTGCCAGCAGCTTAAACACGGGGCCAGAGACCCAGTACTTC
CDR3: CASSLNTGPETQYF

J: TRBJ2-3
V: TRBV11-3
size: once
D: TRBD2
DNA: TGTGCCAGCAGCTTTGCGGGAGCGACAGATACGCAGTATTTT
CDR3: CASSFAGATDTQYF

J: TRBJ2-1
V: TRBV5-1
size: .
D: .
DNA: TGCGCCAGCAGCTTGGCCTTTGGAAATAGCCGGAATGAGCAGTTCTTC
CDR3: CASSLAFGNSRNEQFF

J: TRBJ1-2
V: TRBV7-2
size: few
D: TRBD1
DNA: TGTGCCAGCAGCTATGGACAGGGAGGACATGGCTACACCTTC
CDR3: CASSYGQGGHGYTF

J: TRBJ2-1
V: TRBV29-1
size: many
D: TRBD2
DNA: TGCAGCGTCTGGCTGCGGGAGTTCGCCTACAATGAGCAGTTCTTC
CDR3: CSVWLREFAYNEQFF

J: TRBJ2-7
V: TRBV6-5
size: few
D: TRBD1
DNA: TGTGCCAGCAGCAGCGGGACAGGGGGCTACGAGCAGTACTTC
CDR3: CASSSGTGGYEQYF

J: TRBJ2-1
V: TRBV10-1
size: few
D: TRBD2
DNA: TGCGCCAGCAGTGGGATACTTGGGACTAGCGGGAGCCCATACAATGAGCAGTTCTTC
CDR3: CASSGILGTSGSPYNEQFF

J: TRBJ2-7
V: TRBV11-2
size: .
D: .
DNA: TGTGCCAGCAGCTTATTGTCCGGGAGTGGTATCTACGAGCAGTACTTC
CDR3: CASSLLSGSGIYEQYF

J: TRBJ2-7
V: TRBV15
size: .
D: .
DNA: TGTGCCACCAGCAGAGATGGACTGCCTGAGGGAGAGCAGTACTTC
CDR3: CATSRDGLPEGEQYF

J: TRBJ2-2
V: TRBV9
size: .
D: .
DNA: TGTGCCAGCAGCCATGATGGGCGAATTGGGGCCGGGGAGCTGTTTTTT
CDR3: CASSHDGRIGAGELFF

J: TRBJ1-5
V: TRBV7-9
size: .
D: TRBD1
DNA: TGTGCCAGCAGCTATACAGGGGGCAATCAGCCCCAGCATTTT
CDR3: CASSYTGGNQPQHF

J: TRBJ2-6
V: TRBV18
size: .
D: .
DNA: TGTGCCAGCTCACCACTAATCTCTGGGGCCAACGTCCTGACTTTC
CDR3: CASSPLISGANVLTF

J: TRBJ1-4
V: TRBV6-1
size: .
D: .
DNA: TGTGCCAGCAGACCGGGACTTCAAGAAAAACTGTTTTTT
CDR3: CASRPGLQEKLFF

J: TRBJ2-7
V: TRBV5-1
size: .
D: .
DNA: TGCGCCAGCAGCTCGCTTCAAGGGGGTGACTACGAGCAGTACTTC
CDR3: CASSSLQGGDYEQYF

J: TRBJ1-3
V: TRBV5-1
size: once
D: .
DNA: TGCGCCAGCAGTTTGGACGGGGCTGGAAACACCATATATTTT
CDR3: CASSLDGAGNTIYF

J: TRBJ2-5
V: TRBV11-2
size: .
D: .
DNA: TGTGCCAGCAGCTCGCAGGGTGCAGGAGAGACCCAGTACTTC
CDR3: CASSSQGAGETQYF

J: TRBJ2-7
V: TRBV9
size: .
D: TRBD2
DNA: TGTGCCAGCAGCGTAAGCGGGAGCAAGAACGAGCAGTACTTC
CDR3: CASSVSGSKNEQYF

J: TRBJ2-7
V: TRBV28
size: once
D: .
DNA: TGTGCCAGCAGACCAGGGAGCTCCTACGAGCAGTACTTC
CDR3: CASRPGSSYEQYF

J: TRBJ2-1
V: TRBV30
size: .
D: TRBD1
DNA: TGTGCCTGGAGTTCAGACGGGACAGGGGAATACAATGAGCAGTTCTTC
CDR3: CAWSSDGTGEYNEQFF

J: TRBJ2-3
V: TRBV7-6
size: .
D: TRBD2
DNA: TGTGCCAGCAGCTCGGGGGGAGCGAGCAATGTTTTGAATACGCAGTATTTT
CDR3: CASSSGGASNVLNTQYF

J: TRBJ1-1
V: TRBV6-1
size: .
D: .
DNA: TGTGCCAGCAGATCCCGACGGGTGAACACTGAAGCTTTCTTT
CDR3: CASRSRRVNTEAFF

J: TRBJ2-7
V: TRBV7-9
size: .
D: TRBD1
DNA: TGTGCCAGCAGCTTGGCCACAGGGGCAAACTCCTACGAGCAGTACTTC
CDR3: CASSLATGANSYEQYF

J: TRBJ2-6
V: TRBV7-8
size: .
D: TRBD2
DNA: TGTGCCAGCAGCTCACCGGGACTAGCGGAGACTTCTGGGGCCAACGTCCTGACTTTC
CDR3: CASSSPGLAETSGANVLTF

J: TRBJ2-1
V: TRBV7-3
size: many
D: TRBD2
DNA: TGTGCCAGCAGCTCTAACAACATTAGGACTAGCGGGATCCACAATGAGCAGTTCTTC
CDR3: CASSSNNIRTSGIHNEQFF

J: TRBJ2-5
V: TRBV19
size: .
D: .
DNA: TGTGCCACTTCGACAGGTTTGAGAGAGACCCAGTACTTC
CDR3: CATSTGLRETQYF

J: TRBJ2-7
V: TRBV15
size: .
D: .
DNA: TGTGCCACCAGCAGAGATTATGGGGGCGAGCAGTACTTC
CDR3: CATSRDYGGEQYF

J: TRBJ1-1
V: TRBV7-9
size: .
D: .
DNA: TGTGCCAGCAGCGGAGAGAGGGTCACTGAAGCTTTCTTT
CDR3: CASSGERVTEAFF

J: TRBJ1-4
V: TRBV5-1
size: .
D: TRBD1
DNA: TGCGCCAGCAGCTTGAACCTCGAGACAGGGGGCGCAAAACTGTTTTTT
CDR3: CASSLNLETGGAKLFF

J: TRBJ1-2
V: TRBV16
size: .
D: TRBD1
DNA: TGTGCCAGCAGCCAATTCCAGGGGGGAAACTATGGCTACACCTTC
CDR3: CASSQFQGGNYGYTF

J: TRBJ2-3
V: TRBV7-2
size: .
D: TRBD2
DNA: TGTGCCAGCAGCTTAGATATACTAGCGGGAAGGTCAGATACGCAGTATTTT
CDR3: CASSLDILAGRSDTQYF

J: TRBJ2-7
V: TRBV6-6
size: few
D: .
DNA: TGTGCCAGCAGTTACGGGGGACAATCCTACGAGCAGTACTTC
CDR3: CASSYGGQSYEQYF

J: TRBJ2-2
V: TRBV28
size: once
D: TRBD1
DNA: TGTGCCAGCACCCTACTCCACCTCTCCGGGACAGGGGTGACCGGGGAGCTGTTTTTT
CDR3: CASTLLHLSGTGVTGELFF

J: TRBJ2-5
V: TRBV28
size: .
D: .
DNA: TGTGCCAGCAGTTTATTAGGGTTCCAAGAGACCCAGTACTTC
CDR3: CASSLLGFQETQYF

J: TRBJ1-4
V: TRBV7-2
size: .
D: .
DNA: TGTGCCAGCAGCCACCCAGGGGAGGCTAATGAAAAACTGTTTTTT
CDR3: CASSHPGEANEKLFF

J: TRBJ2-1
V: TRBV5-1
size: .
D: .
DNA: TGCGCCAGCAGCTTGGGAGCCGCAGACAATGAGCAGTTCTTC
CDR3: CASSLGAADNEQFF

J: TRBJ2-7
V: TRBV5-1
size: .
D: TRBD2
DNA: TGCGCCAGCAGCACTACCAGGGGACTAGCGGGAACCTACGAGCAGTACTTC
CDR3: CASSTTRGLAGTYEQYF

J: TRBJ2-3
V: TRBV11-2
size: .
D: TRBD1
DNA: TGTGCCAGCAAATCGGGACAGGGACGACATACGCAGTATTTT
CDR3: CASKSGQGRHTQYF

J: TRBJ2-7
V: TRBV9
size: .
D: .
DNA: TGTGCCAGCAGCCCCTACCAGGGATTTAAGTCCTACGAGCAGTACTTC
CDR3: CASSPYQGFKSYEQYF